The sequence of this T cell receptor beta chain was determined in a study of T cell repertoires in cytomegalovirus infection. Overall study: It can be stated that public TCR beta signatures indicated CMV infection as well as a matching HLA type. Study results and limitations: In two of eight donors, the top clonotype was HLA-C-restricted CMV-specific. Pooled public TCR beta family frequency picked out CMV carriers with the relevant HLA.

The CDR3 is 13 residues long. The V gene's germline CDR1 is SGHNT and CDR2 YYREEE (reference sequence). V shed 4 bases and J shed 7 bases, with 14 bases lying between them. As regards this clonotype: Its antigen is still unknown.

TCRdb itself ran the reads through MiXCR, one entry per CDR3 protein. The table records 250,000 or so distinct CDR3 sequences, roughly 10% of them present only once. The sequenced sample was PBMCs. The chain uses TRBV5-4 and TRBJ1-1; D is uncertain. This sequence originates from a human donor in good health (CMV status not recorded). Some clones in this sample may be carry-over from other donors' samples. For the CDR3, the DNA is TGTGCCAGCAGCCCCGGAAGTGGAGTTGAAGCTTTCTTT. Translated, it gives CASSPGSGVEAFF.